These 8 T cell receptor beta chains were all obtained from the same sample, sequenced in a study of monozygotic twins with inflammatory bowel disease (dated by TCRdb to the late 2010s). Receptor amplification or capture employed 5' RACE. The sequencer was an Illumina HiSeq 2500. Once TCRdb had reprocessed the reads, it stored one entry per CDR3 protein sequence and supplied no DNA. The table of this sample itemizes around 380,000 distinct CDR3 sequences. Roughly 2.5% of the sample comes from the top ten. The material sequenced was blood. Receptors were obtained from a human donor with ulcerative colitis or Crohn's disease, or a healthy co-twin of an affected twin (not recorded which).

The chain joins TRBV20-1 to TRBJ2-1; TCRdb outputs TRBD2, but without DNA this stays unchecked. The CDR3 loop spans 21 amino acids. Germline V lookup: CDR1 DFQATT, CDR2 SNEGSKA (reference sequence). The CDR3 is CSAHALSGLAGGGLAYNEQFF.

The rearrangement links TRBV7-9 to TRBJ1-1. In germline, CDR1 is SEHNR, CDR2 FQNEAQ (reference sequence). This CDR3 comprises 11 residues. This CDR3 reads CASSLSTEAFF.

This sequence joins TRBV7-3 and TRBJ2-2; TCRdb names TRBD2, which stays unverified in the absence of DNA. Germline V gives CDR1 SGHTA, CDR2 FQGTGA. The CDR3 has 15 residues. CDR3 in amino acids: CASSLFTSGTGELFF.

The chain has TRBV6-5 and TRBJ1-2; TCRdb selects TRBD1, and the lack of DNA leaves this call unchecked. This CDR3 is built from 13 residues. CDR1 MNHEY and CDR2 SVGAGI come from the germline V gene. CDR3 in amino acids: CASSSTGKQGYTF.

The gene calls are TRBV20-1 and TRBJ2-5. Looked up from germline, CDR1 is DFQATT and CDR2 is SNEGSKA (reference sequence). The CDR3 runs 11 residues. This CDR3 is CSAATEQTQYF.

The gene calls are TRBV24-1 and TRBJ2-5. Germline CDR1 KGHDR, CDR2 SFDVKD. The CDR3 is made up of 13 amino acids. CDR3 sequence reads: CATSEGNQETQYF.

The chain recombines TRBV6-5 with TRBJ2-2. The CDR3 sequence is 11 residues long. Germline V gives CDR1 MNHEY, CDR2 SVGAGI. The CDR3 loop is CASRVGGELFF.

This rearrangement joins TRBV20-1 to TRBJ2-1. From germline, CDR1 is DFQATT and CDR2 SNEGSKA (reference sequence). This CDR3 spans 12 amino acids. The CDR3 spells CSASSTLGEQFF.